The T cell receptor (beta chain) under discussion was sequenced for a study of tumor-infiltrating lymphocytes in localized non-small cell lung cancer. Study summary: Tumor tissue and non-adjacent uninvolved lung came from each patient. Findings of the study overall: Technical variation could not be separated from intratumor heterogeneity here. No T-cell fraction difference was seen between IM1 and IM2 tumors. Not all patients were TCR sequenced, owing to tissue quantity.

The CDR3 length is 15 residues. Germline CDR1 is LGHNA and CDR2 is YNFKEQ. V dropped 0 bases and J dropped 2 bases, with 10 bases sitting between them. Using immunoSEQ multiplex PCR, the repertoire was profiled, and TCRdb retains in-frame clones only, with some absent. The repertoire consists of about 11,000 clones, with 70% to 90% occurring once and the leading ten covering approximately 7.8%. As to this clone: Its target is not known.

The origin of this receptor is a human donor with non-small cell lung cancer. The sequencing sample was made of uninvolved lung tissue not adjacent to the tumor. This rearrangement joins TRBV4-2 to TRBJ1-2; no firm D call. The DNA for the CDR3 is TGTGCCAGCAGCCAAGATTTTCGTCAAAACTATGGCTACACCTTC. Protein product: CASSQDFRQNYGYTF.